The rows below give T cell receptor beta chains drawn from one sample of a study of blood T cells in healthy people across ages. TCRdb independently ran MiXCR on the 5' RACE reads; one entry per CDR3 protein. The sample holds 1.5 million to 2 million distinct CDR3 sequences, 28% seen once. The sequenced sample was blood. The receptors were gathered from a woman aged 25 to 39 in good health. Each CDR3 is given with its conserved first and last residue. D genes are given only for firm matches. Expanded clones are given a class, and other clones once, few, many or no size at all.

d_call | j_call | clone_size | v_call | cdr3_nt | cdr3_aa
. | TRBJ2-5 | . | TRBV20-1 | TGCAGTGCTAGAGATCCAGTAGCAGGGTGGGAAGAGACCCAGTACTTC | CSARDPVAGWEETQYF
TRBD2 | TRBJ2-1 | . | TRBV5-1 | TGCGCCAGCAGCTCGTCGGGACTAGAGAGTTACAATGAGCAGTTCTTC | CASSSSGLESYNEQFF
. | TRBJ2-1 | . | TRBV14 | TGTGCCAGCAGCCAAGGAACGGGACCGGTCTACAATGAGCAGTTCTTC | CASSQGTGPVYNEQFF
TRBD2 | TRBJ2-7 | . | TRBV6-2/TRBV6-3 | TGTGCCAGCCAACGGTCGGGAGGGTCCTACGAGCAGTACTTC | CASQRSGGSYEQYF
. | TRBJ1-1 | . | TRBV2 | TGTGCCAGCAGTGAGGACCCCTTAGGCACTGAAGCTTTCTTT | CASSEDPLGTEAFF
. | TRBJ2-7 | many | TRBV15 | TGTGCCACCAGCCCTGGTAGGGACAAGACCTACGAGCAGTACTTC | CATSPGRDKTYEQYF
. | TRBJ2-7 | . | TRBV7-2 | TGTGCCAGCAGCTTCGGTCGGCGGGGACACAGGGATGGGGAGCAGTACTTC | CASSFGRRGHRDGEQYF
. | TRBJ2-1 | . | TRBV12-3/TRBV12-4 | TGTGCCAGCAGTTTCTCATCCGACAATGAGCAGTTCTTC | CASSFSSDNEQFF
TRBD2 | TRBJ2-7 | . | TRBV7-2 | TGTGCCAACAGCTTTACTAGCGAGAAGCAGTACTTC | CANSFTSEKQYF
TRBD1 | TRBJ2-1 | few | TRBV20-1 | TGCAGTGCTGACAGGGGTCGAAGCTCCTACAATGAGCAGTTCTTC | CSADRGRSSYNEQFF
. | TRBJ2-2 | . | TRBV12-3/TRBV12-4 | TGTGCCAGCAGTCCCAAGGGGAGGCTGGCCGGGGAGCTGTTTTTT | CASSPKGRLAGELFF
. | TRBJ2-5 | many | TRBV27 | TGTGCCAGCAGTTTAGTGAAAGGGAAGACCCAGTACTTC | CASSLVKGKTQYF
TRBD1 | TRBJ1-5 | few | TRBV2 | TGTGCCAGCAGGGGACAGGGGTTCAATCAGCCCCAGCATTTT | CASRGQGFNQPQHF
. | TRBJ2-1 | many | TRBV10-3 | TGTGCCATCAGCGTCCGAAGCTCCTACAATGAGCAGTTCTTC | CAISVRSSYNEQFF
TRBD2 | TRBJ2-1 | many | TRBV7-2 | TGTGCCAGCAGCTTAGATGGCGGGGGGGTATATGAGCAGTTCTTC | CASSLDGGGVYEQFF
. | TRBJ2-5 | many | TRBV29-1 | TGCAGCGTTTCCCCAGGGGAGACCCAGTACTTC | CSVSPGETQYF
TRBD1 | TRBJ1-3 | . | TRBV12-3/TRBV12-4 | TGTGCCAGCAGATCCCGGGACAGGGGGCGTGGAAACACCATATATTTT | CASRSRDRGRGNTIYF
. | TRBJ2-5 | few | TRBV24-1 | TGTGCCACCAGTGACCCAGGGACAGAGACCCAGTACTTC | CATSDPGTETQYF
TRBD2 | TRBJ2-1 | . | TRBV4-1 | TGCGCCAGCAGCCACGCGGTAGCGGGCCTCCTCGGGCAGTTCTTC | CASSHAVAGLLGQFF
. | TRBJ2-3 | . | TRBV11-2 | TGTGCCAGCAGCTTAGATGCAGTCTCTAGGACAGATACGCAGTATTTT | CASSLDAVSRTDTQYF
TRBD2 | TRBJ2-5 | many | TRBV29-1 | TGCAGCGTTGAGAAGGACCCGGGGAGGGCCCAGTACTTC | CSVEKDPGRAQYF
TRBD2 | TRBJ2-3 | . | TRBV6-1 | TGTGCCAGCAGGGTAACTAGCGGTCGATCTACAGATACGCAGTATTTT | CASRVTSGRSTDTQYF
. | TRBJ2-1 | . | TRBV7-2 | TGTGCCAGCAACTGGAACCAGGGATCCTACAATGAGCAGTTCTTC | CASNWNQGSYNEQFF
. | TRBJ1-2 | few | TRBV12-3/TRBV12-4 | TGTGCCAGCAGCCCACGTGGGTGGGTGGGCTACACCTTC | CASSPRGWVGYTF
TRBD1 | TRBJ1-2 | . | TRBV27 | TGTGCCAGCAGTGGGGACAGGGGGTTGAGATACACCTTC | CASSGDRGLRYTF